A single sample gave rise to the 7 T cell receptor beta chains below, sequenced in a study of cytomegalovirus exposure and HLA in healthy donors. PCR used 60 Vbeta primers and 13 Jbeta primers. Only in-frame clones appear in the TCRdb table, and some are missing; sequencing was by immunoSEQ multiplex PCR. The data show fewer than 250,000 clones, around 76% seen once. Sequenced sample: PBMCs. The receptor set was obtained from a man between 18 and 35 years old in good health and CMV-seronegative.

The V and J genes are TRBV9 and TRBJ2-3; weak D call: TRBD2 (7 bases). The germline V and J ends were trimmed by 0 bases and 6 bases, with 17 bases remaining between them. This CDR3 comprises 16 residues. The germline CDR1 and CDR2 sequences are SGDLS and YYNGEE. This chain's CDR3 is CASSVAGGGTPDTQYF. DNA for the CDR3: TGTGCCAGCAGCGTAGCTGGCGGGGGCACTCCTGATACGCAGTATTTT.

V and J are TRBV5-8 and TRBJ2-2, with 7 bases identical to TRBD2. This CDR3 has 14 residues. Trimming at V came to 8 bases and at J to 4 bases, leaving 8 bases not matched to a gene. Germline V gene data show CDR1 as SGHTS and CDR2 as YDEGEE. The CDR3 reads CASRRETITGELFF. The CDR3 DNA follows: TGTGCCAGTCGGCGGGAGACTATCACCGGGGAGCTGTTTTTT.

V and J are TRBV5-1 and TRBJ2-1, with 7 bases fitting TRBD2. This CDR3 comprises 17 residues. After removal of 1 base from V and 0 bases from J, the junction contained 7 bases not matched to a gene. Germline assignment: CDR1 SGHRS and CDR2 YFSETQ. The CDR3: CASSLLERGSSYNEQFF. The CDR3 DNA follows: TGCGCCAGCAGCTTGTTAGAGCGGGGTAGCTCCTACAATGAGCAGTTCTTC. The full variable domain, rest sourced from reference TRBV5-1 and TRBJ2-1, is KAGVTQTPRYLIKTRGQQVTLSCSPISGHRSVSWYQQTPGQGLQFLFEYFSETQRNKGNFPGRFSGRQFSNSRSEMNVSTLELGDSALYLCASSLLERGSSYNEQFFGPGTRLTVL.

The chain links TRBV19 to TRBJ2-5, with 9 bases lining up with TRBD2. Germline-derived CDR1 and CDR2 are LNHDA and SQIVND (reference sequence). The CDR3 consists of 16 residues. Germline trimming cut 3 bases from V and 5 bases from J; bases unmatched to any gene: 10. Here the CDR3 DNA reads TGTGCCAGTAGTATTGGTGCGGGAGGGCCCGGGGAGACCCAGTACTTC. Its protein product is CASSIGAGGPGETQYF.

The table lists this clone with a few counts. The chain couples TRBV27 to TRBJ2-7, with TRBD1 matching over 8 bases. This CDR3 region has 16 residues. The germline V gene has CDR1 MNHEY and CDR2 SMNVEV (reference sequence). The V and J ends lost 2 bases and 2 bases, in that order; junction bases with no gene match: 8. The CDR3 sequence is CASSLKGRGRPYEQYF. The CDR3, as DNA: TGTGCCAGCAGTTTAAAAGGCAGGGGGCGCCCCTACGAGCAGTACTTC.

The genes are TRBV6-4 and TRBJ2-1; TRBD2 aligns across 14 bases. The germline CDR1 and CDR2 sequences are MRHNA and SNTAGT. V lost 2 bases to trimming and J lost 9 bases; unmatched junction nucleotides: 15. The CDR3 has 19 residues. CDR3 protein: CASSDGGTSGSRSAFEQFF. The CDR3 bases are TGTGCCAGCAGTGACGGAGGGACTAGCGGGAGCCGCTCTGCTTTTGAGCAGTTCTTC.

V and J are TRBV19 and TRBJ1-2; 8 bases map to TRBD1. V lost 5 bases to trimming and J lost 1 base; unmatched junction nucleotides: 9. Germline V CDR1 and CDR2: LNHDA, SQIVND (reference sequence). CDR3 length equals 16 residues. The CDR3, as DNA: TGTGCCAGTAGTCTCCACCGGGACAGGAGTAACTATGGCTACACCTTC. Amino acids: CASSLHRDRSNYGYTF.